This T cell receptor beta chain originates from a study of blood T cell repertoires in COVID-19. Participants' own reports of clinical history determined their cohort assignment. This clone was seen once. The data were produced by immunoSEQ multiplex PCR, yet TCRdb's version contains in-frame clones alone and is incomplete. Here the sample spans 300,000 to 450,000 clones, 70% to 90% being singletons. V gave up 3 bases and J gave up 5 bases, with 11 bases separating them. The CDR3 runs to 13 residues. Germline assignment: CDR1 SGDLS and CDR2 YYNGEE. Source material: PBMCs or T cells enriched from blood (not recorded which). This sequence joins TRBV9 and TRBJ2-5, with a tentative D call TRBD1 (6 bases). The source is a woman aged 18-30 years who had recovered from COVID-19. The CDR3 DNA reads TGTGCCAGCAGCGCACAGGGCTTGGAGACCCAGTACTTC. This codes for CASSAQGLETQYF.